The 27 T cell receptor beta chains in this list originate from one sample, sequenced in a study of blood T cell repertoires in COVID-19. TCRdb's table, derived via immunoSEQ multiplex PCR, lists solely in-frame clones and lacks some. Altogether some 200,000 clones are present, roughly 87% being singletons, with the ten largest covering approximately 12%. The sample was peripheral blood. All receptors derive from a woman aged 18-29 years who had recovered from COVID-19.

This CDR3 is CASSPRGSWADTQYF. The CDR3 region has the DNA TGTGCCAGCAGCCCCAGGGGCTCTTGGGCAGATACGCAGTATTTT. This chain uses TRBV11-2 with TRBJ2-3; tentatively, D is TRBD1 (6 bases). Germline-derived CDR1 and CDR2 are SGHAT and FQNNGV. The CDR3 length is 15 residues. V lost 5 bases and J lost 4, with 16 bases in between.

CDR3 nucleotides: TGCAGTGCTAGTGGGACAGGGGGATTGAACACTGAAGCTTTCTTT. It yields the protein CSASGTGGLNTEAFF. This sequence joins TRBV20-1 and TRBJ1-1; TRBD1 matches at 11 bases. J lost 0 bases, V lost 3 bases, and 3 bases had no gene match. Germline loops: CDR1 DFQATT, CDR2 SNEGSKA (reference sequence). This CDR3 has 15 residues.

The CDR3 DNA reads TGTGCCAGTTCAGGGGTCATGAACACTGAAGCTTTCTTT. Translating it yields CASSGVMNTEAFF. The chain combines TRBV10-3 with TRBJ1-1; possibly TRBD1 for D (6 bases). V was clipped by 10 bases and J by 0 bases, with 12 bases between them. This CDR3 has 13 residues. Germline values: CDR1 ENHRY, CDR2 SYGVKD.

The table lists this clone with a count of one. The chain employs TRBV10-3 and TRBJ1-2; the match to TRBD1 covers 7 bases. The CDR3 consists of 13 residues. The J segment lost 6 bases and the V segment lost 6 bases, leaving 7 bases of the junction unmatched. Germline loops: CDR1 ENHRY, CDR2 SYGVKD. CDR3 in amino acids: CAISLDRSHGYTF. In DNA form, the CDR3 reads TGTGCCATCAGCCTGGACAGGAGCCATGGCTACACCTTC.

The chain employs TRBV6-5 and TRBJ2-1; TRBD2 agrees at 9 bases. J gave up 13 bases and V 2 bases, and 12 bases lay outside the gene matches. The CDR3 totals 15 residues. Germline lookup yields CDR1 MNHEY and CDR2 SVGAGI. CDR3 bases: TGTGCCAGCAGTTACCTAGGTGGCGGGGGGGGTAGACAGTTCTTC. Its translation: CASSYLGGGGGRQFF.

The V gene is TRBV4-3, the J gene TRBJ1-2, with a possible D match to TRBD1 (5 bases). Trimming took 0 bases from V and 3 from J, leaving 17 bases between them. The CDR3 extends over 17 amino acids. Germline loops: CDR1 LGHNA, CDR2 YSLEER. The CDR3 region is CASSQESLTGRDYGYTF. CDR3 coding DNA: TGCGCCAGCAGCCAAGAATCGCTAACAGGCAGGGACTATGGCTACACCTTC.

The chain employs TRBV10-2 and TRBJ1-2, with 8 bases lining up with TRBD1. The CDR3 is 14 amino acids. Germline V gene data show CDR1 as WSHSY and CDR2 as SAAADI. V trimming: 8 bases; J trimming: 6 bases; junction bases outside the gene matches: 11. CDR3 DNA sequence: TGCGCCAGCGATACAGGGGGTAAGAGTGATGGCTACACCTTC. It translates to CASDTGGKSDGYTF.

The CDR3 DNA is TGTGCCAGCAGCTCCCCCCTCCCGGACAGGAGCTACGAGCAGTACTTC. Encoded protein: CASSSPLPDRSYEQYF. This sequence joins TRBV7-9 and TRBJ2-7; 7 nucleotides agree with TRBD1. The CDR3 consists of 16 residues. Trimming at V came to 4 bases and at J to 3 bases, leaving 12 bases not matched to a gene. Germline lookup yields CDR1 SEHNR and CDR2 FQNEAQ (reference sequence).

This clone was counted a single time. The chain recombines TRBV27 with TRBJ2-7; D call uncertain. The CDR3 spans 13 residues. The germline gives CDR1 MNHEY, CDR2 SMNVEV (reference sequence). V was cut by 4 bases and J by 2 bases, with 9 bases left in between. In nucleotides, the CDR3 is TGTGCCAGCAGTTCCTTAGTTACCTACGAGCAGTACTTC. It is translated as CASSSLVTYEQYF.

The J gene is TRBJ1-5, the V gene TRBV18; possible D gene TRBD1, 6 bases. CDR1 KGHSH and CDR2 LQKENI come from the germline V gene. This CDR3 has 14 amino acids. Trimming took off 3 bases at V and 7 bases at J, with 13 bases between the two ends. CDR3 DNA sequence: TGTGCCAGCTCACCCTCACAGGGAATCCAGCCCCAGCATTTT. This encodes CASSPSQGIQPQHF.

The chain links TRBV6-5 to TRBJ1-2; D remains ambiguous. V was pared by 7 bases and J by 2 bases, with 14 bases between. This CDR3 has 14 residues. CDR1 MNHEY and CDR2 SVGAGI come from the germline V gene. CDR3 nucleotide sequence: TGTGCCAGCACCCGGACCGGGATAAACTATGGCTACACCTTC. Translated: CASTRTGINYGYTF.

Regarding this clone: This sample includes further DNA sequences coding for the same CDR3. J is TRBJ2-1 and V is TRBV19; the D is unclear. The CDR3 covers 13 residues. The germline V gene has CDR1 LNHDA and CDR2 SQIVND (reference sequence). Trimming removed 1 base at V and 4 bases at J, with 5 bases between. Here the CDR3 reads CASSIGGYNEQFF. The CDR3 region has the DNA TGTGCCAGTAGTATAGGCGGATACAATGAGCAGTTCTTC.

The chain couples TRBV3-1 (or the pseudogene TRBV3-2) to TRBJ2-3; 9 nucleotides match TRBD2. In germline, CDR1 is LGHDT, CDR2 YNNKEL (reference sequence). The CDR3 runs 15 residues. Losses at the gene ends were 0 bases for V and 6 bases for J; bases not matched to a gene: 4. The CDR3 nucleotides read TGTGCCAGCAGCCAAGACGGACTAGCGCTGGATACGCAGTATTTT. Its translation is CASSQDGLALDTQYF.

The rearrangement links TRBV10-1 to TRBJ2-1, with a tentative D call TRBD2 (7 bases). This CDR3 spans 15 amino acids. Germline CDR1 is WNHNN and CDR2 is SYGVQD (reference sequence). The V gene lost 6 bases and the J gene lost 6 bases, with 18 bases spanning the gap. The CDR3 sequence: CASSRVWEGGNEQFF. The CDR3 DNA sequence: TGCGCCAGCAGCCGGGTCTGGGAGGGGGGCAATGAGCAGTTCTTC.

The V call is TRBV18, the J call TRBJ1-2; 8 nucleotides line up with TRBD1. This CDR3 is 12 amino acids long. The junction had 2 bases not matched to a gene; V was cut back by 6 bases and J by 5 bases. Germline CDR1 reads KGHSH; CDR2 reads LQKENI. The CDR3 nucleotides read TGTGCCAGCTCTCGACAGGGGTATGGCTACACCTTC. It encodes CASSRQGYGYTF.

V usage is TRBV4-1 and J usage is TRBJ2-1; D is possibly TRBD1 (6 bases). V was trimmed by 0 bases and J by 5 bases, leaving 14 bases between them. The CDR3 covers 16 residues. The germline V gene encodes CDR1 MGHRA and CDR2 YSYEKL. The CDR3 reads CASSQDRTGTNNEQFF. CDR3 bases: TGCGCCAGCAGCCAAGATCGTACAGGGACAAACAATGAGCAGTTCTTC.

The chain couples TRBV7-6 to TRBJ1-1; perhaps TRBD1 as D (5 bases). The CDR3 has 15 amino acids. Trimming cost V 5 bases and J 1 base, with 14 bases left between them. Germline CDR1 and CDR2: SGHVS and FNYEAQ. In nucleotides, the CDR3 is TGTGCCAGCAGCAGAGAGGTCCAGGGGAACACTGAAGCTTTCTTT. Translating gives CASSREVQGNTEAFF.

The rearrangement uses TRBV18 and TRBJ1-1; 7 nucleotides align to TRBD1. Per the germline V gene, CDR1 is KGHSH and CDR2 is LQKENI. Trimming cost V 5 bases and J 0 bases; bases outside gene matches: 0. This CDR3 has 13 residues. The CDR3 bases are TGTGCCAGCTCAGGACAGGTGAACACTGAAGCTTTCTTT. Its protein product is CASSGQVNTEAFF.

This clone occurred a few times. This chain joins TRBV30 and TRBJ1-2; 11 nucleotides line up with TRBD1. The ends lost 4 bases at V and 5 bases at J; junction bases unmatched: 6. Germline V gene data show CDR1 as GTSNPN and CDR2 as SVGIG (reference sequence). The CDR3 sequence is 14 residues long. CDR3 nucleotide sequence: TGTGCCTGGAACTTCAGGGACAGGGGGTATGGCTACACCTTC. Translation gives CAWNFRDRGYGYTF.

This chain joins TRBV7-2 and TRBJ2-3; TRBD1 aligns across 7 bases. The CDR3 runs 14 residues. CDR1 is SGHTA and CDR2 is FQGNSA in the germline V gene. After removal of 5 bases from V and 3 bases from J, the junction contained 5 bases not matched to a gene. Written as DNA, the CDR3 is TGTGCCAGCAGCCGGGACAGATGGACAGATACGCAGTATTTT. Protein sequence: CASSRDRWTDTQYF. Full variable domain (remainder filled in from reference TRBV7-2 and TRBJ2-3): GAGVSQSPSNKVTEKGKDVELRCDPISGHTALYWYRQSLGQGLEFLIYFQGNSAPDKSGLPSDRFSAERTGGSVSTLTIQRTQQEDSAVYLCASSRDRWTDTQYFGPGTRLTVL.

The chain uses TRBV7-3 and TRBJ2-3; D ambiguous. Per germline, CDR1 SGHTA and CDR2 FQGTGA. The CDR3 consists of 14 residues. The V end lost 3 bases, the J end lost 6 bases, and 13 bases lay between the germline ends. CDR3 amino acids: CASSFTPYSDTQYF. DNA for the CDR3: TGTGCCAGCAGCTTCACCCCCTACTCGGATACGCAGTATTTT.

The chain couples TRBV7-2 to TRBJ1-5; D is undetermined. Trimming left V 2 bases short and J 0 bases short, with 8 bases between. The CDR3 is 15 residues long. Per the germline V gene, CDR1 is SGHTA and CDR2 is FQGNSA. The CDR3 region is CASSLIGDSNQPQHF. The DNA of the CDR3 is TGTGCCAGCAGCTTAATCGGTGATAGCAATCAGCCCCAGCATTTT.

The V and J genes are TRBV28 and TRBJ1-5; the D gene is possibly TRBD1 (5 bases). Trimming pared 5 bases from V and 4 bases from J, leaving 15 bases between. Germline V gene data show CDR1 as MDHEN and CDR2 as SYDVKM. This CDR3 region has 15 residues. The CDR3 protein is CASSQPGRANQPQHF. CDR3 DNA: TGTGCCAGCAGTCAACCGGGCAGGGCGAATCAGCCCCAGCATTTT.

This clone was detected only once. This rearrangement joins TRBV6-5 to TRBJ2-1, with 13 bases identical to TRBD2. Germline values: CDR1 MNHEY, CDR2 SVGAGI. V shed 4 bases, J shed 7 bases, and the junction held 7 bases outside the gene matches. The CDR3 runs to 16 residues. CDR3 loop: CASSSATSGRRNEQFF. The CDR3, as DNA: TGTGCCAGCAGTTCAGCGACTAGCGGGAGGAGGAATGAGCAGTTCTTC.

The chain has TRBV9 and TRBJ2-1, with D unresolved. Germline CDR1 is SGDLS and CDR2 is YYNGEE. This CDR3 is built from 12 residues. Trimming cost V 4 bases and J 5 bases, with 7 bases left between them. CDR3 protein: CASSPGDNEQFF. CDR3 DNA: TGTGCCAGCAGCCCGGGTGACAATGAGCAGTTCTTC.

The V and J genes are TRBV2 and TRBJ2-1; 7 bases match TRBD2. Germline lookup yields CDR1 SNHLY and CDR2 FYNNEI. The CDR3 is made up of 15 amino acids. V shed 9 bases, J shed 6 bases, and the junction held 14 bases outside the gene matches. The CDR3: CASWYGSGKGNEQFF. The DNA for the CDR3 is TGTGCCAGTTGGTATGGGAGCGGGAAGGGCAATGAGCAGTTCTTC.

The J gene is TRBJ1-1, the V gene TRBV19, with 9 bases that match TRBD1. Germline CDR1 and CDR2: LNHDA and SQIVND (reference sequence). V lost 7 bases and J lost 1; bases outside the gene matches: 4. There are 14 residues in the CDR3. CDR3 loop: CASNPDRGNTEAFF. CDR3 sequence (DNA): TGTGCCAGTAACCCGGACAGGGGGAACACTGAAGCTTTCTTT.